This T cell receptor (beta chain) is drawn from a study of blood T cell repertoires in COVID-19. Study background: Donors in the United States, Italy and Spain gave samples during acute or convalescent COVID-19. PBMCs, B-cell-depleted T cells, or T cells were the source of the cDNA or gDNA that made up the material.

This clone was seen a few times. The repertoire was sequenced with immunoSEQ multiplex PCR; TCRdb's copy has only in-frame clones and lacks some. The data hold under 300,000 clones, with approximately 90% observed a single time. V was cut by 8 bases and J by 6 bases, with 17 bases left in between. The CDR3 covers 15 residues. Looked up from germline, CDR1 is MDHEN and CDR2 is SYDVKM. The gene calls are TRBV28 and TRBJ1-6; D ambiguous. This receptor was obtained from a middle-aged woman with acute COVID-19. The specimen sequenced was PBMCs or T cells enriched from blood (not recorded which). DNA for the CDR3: TGTGCCAGCCGCCCTCGCGAGGGCTTTAATTCACCCCTCCACTTT. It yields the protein CASRPREGFNSPLHF.